This record covers a single T cell receptor (beta chain). Its antigen is undetermined. By way of CD45RO/CCR7/CD25/CD127/CD95/CD27, the CD4+ regulatory, stem cell-like memory, central memory and naive cells were sorted. Of the isolated RNA, all was reverse transcribed, and so the sequenced material was expressed TCRB transcripts. Only in-frame clones appear in the TCRdb table, and some are missing; sequencing was by immunoSEQ multiplex PCR. The sample carries around 260,000 clones, roughly 20% recorded once. V gave up 6 bases and J gave up 2 bases, with 5 bases separating them. The CDR3 runs 13 residues. CDR1 LNHDA and CDR2 SQIVND come from the germline V gene (reference sequence). This entry is derived from a study of beta chain features in type 1 diabetes. Study observations and caveats: Patients with type 1 diabetes showed fewer VDJ junction insertions and more deletions. Across all four CD4+ subsets, people with type 1 diabetes showed modestly shorter TCRB CDR3s.

The sequence was collected from a woman between 40 and 55 years old with type 1 diabetes. Input material: naive CD4+ T cells from blood. The rearrangement joins TRBV19 to TRBJ1-6; TRBD1 is a possible D gene (5 bases). The CDR3 sequence is CASRGPYNSPLHF. DNA for the CDR3: TGTGCCAGTAGGGGGCCCTATAATTCACCCCTCCACTTT.